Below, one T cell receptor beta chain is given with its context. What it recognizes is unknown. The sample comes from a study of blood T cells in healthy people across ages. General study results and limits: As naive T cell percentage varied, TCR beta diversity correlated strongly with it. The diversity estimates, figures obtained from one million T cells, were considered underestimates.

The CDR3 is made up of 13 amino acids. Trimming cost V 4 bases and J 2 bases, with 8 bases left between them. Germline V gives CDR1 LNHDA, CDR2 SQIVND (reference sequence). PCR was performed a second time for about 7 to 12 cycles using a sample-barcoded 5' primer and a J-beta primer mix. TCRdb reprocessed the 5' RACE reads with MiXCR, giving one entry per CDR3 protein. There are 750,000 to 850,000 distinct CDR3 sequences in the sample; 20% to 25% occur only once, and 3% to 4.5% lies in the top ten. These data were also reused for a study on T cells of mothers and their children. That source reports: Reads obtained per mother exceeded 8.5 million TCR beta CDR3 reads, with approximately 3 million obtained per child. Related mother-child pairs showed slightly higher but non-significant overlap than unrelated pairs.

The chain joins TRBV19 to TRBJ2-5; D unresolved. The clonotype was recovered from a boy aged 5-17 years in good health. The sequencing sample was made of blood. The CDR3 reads CASSNTLQETQYF. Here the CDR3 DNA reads TGTGCCAGTAGTAACACGCTACAAGAGACCCAGTACTTC.